This T cell receptor beta chain was identified during a study of cytomegalovirus exposure and HLA in healthy donors. Study-level points and caveats: A few of the chains that were CMV-associated were confirmed in vitro to be specific for CMV antigens. Most TCR beta V segments were productive about 87% or about 30% of the time in an earlier analysis.

Regarding this clone: What it binds is not known.

Use of 60 Vbeta and 13 Jbeta primers characterized the PCR. Sequencing used immunoSEQ multiplex PCR; TCRdb keeps in-frame clones, though not all of them. The repertoire has approximately 220,000 clones, around 83% of them found once; the top ten carry about 1.4%. The TCR was taken from a girl between 10 and 17 years old in good health and CMV-seronegative. Sequencing was performed on PBMCs.

CDR3 sequence reads: CASSVTGSGEQYF. CDR3 DNA sequence: TGTGCCAGCAGTGTGACAGGGTCTGGAGAGCAGTACTTC. The chain is built from TRBV6-5 and TRBJ2-7; TRBD1 matches 7 bases. V trimming: 5 bases; J trimming: 7 bases; junction bases outside the gene matches: 8. Germline V gives CDR1 MNHEY, CDR2 SVGAGI. This CDR3 region has 13 residues.